Following are 30 T cell receptor beta chains from one sample sequenced in a study of shared clonotypes between healthy human individuals. The protocol was immunoSEQ multiplex PCR, while the TCRdb copy is restricted to in-frame clones and leaves out a portion. The sample includes over 2 million clones, just under 95% of them seen just once. The sequencing input was naive CD4+ T cells from PBMCs. Described subset: CD45RA+ positively selected. The receptors were gathered from a young man in good health. Some clones in this sample may be carry-over from other donors' samples.

This chain uses TRBV5-4 with TRBJ1-3; TRBD1 matches 11 bases. This CDR3 has 14 amino acids. Trimming at V came to 4 bases and at J to 10 bases, leaving 7 bases not matched to a gene. Germline lookup yields CDR1 SGHNT and CDR2 YYREEE (reference sequence). DNA of the CDR3: TGTGCCAGCAGCCTCCGGGACAGGGGGGCGACCATATATTTT. Translating gives CASSLRDRGATIYF.

V usage is TRBV7-9 and J usage is TRBJ2-2; TRBD2 might be the D (6 bases). CDR3 length: 16 residues. The V and J ends lost 4 bases and 4 bases respectively, with 16 bases between them. Per germline, CDR1 SEHNR and CDR2 FQNEAQ (reference sequence). CDR3 in amino acids: CASSSSGTSITGELFF. The CDR3, as DNA: TGTGCCAGCAGCTCTTCCGGGACTTCCATCACCGGGGAGCTGTTTTTT.

The genes are TRBV18 and TRBJ1-5, with 8 bases matching TRBD1. Losses at the gene ends were 2 bases for V and 9 bases for J; bases not matched to a gene: 12. Germline V gene lookup returns CDR1 KGHSH and CDR2 LQKENI. The CDR3 consists of 16 residues. CDR3 loop: CASSPGQTGALGPQHF. The CDR3 DNA sequence: TGTGCCAGCTCACCAGGGCAGACAGGGGCTTTGGGGCCCCAGCATTTT.

V gene TRBV9 combines with J gene TRBJ2-3; 8 nucleotides align to TRBD2. The CDR3 spans 16 residues. Germline CDR1 reads SGDLS; CDR2 reads YYNGEE. The V gene end was trimmed by 2 bases and the J gene end by 0 bases; junction bases not matched to a gene: 5. The DNA of the CDR3 is TGTGCCAGCAGCGTTCTAGCGGGTTTGAGCACAGATACGCAGTATTTT. Amino acids: CASSVLAGLSTDTQYF.

This clone has more than one count but fewer than ten. The genes are TRBV25-1 and TRBJ1-4, with D unclear. There are 12 residues in the CDR3. From germline, CDR1 is MGHDK and CDR2 SYGVNS. Trimming pared 3 bases from V and 7 bases from J, leaving 6 bases between. The chain's CDR3 is CASSDYPEKLFF. The CDR3 DNA reads as TGTGCCAGCAGTGATTACCCTGAAAAACTGTTTTTT.

This rearrangement joins TRBV4-2 to TRBJ2-7; 11 bases are shared with TRBD1. Germline-derived CDR1 and CDR2 are LGHNA and YNFKEQ. The CDR3 is 16 residues long. V shed 1 base and J 0 bases; nucleotides not matched to a gene: 2. Written as DNA, the CDR3 is TGTGCCAGCAGCCAAGTCGGGACAGGGGGCTCCTACGAGCAGTACTTC. This gives the protein CASSQVGTGGSYEQYF.

This rearrangement joins TRBV6-1 to TRBJ1-2; TRBD1 is a possible D gene (5 bases). The CDR3 covers 15 residues. Trimming removed 5 bases from V and 8 bases from J, with 21 bases in between. Germline CDR1 reads MNHNS; CDR2 reads SASEGT. The DNA of the CDR3 is TGTGCCAGCAGTCCTGACCCGGGACGACCTGTGGGCTACACCTTC. Translating it yields CASSPDPGRPVGYTF.

As regards this clone: The sample holds other DNA sequences that translate to the same CDR3. V usage is TRBV5-1 and J usage is TRBJ1-1; D gene uncertain. Looked up from germline, CDR1 is SGHRS and CDR2 is YFSETQ. The ends were cut back, 0 bases at V and 0 bases at J, with 9 bases in the middle. The CDR3 totals 15 residues. The CDR3 DNA is TGCGCCAGCAGCTTGGCCACAGAAATGAACACTGAAGCTTTCTTT. Protein: CASSLATEMNTEAFF.

This chain uses TRBV9 with TRBJ1-3; no reliable D call. V was pared by 5 bases and J by 0 bases, with 18 bases between. The CDR3 has 17 residues. Germline V lookup: CDR1 SGDLS, CDR2 YYNGEE. The CDR3 DNA reads TGTGCCAGCAGTGATTCGGGCCTACCGATCTCTGGAAACACCATATATTTT. It is translated as CASSDSGLPISGNTIYF.

The chain is built from TRBV19 and TRBJ2-7; 9 bases match TRBD1. The CDR3 runs 15 residues. The germline gives CDR1 LNHDA, CDR2 SQIVND (reference sequence). The V and J ends lost 4 bases and 4 bases, in that order; junction bases with no gene match: 8. DNA of the CDR3: TGTGCCAGTAGTAATATAGGGACAGGGACTTACGAGCAGTACTTC. This translates into CASSNIGTGTYEQYF.

The chain has TRBV2 and TRBJ2-4; D ambiguous. V was trimmed by 5 bases and J by 2 bases, leaving 13 bases between them. This CDR3 has 15 residues. Germline CDR1 SNHLY, CDR2 FYNNEI. The CDR3 loop reads CASSQARGTKNIQYF. In nucleotides, the CDR3 is TGTGCCAGCAGTCAGGCCAGAGGAACCAAAAACATTCAGTACTTC.

The chain recombines TRBV20-1 with TRBJ2-7, with D unresolved. CDR1 is DFQATT and CDR2 is SNEGSKA in the germline V gene (reference sequence). CDR3 length: 11 amino acids. The V end lost 1 base, the J end lost 5 bases, and 6 bases lay between the germline ends. CDR3 region: CSARGVNEQYF. The CDR3 DNA sequence: TGCAGTGCTAGAGGCGTAAACGAGCAGTACTTC.

J is TRBJ1-4 and V is TRBV30, with TRBD1 matching over 7 bases. The J segment lost 0 bases and the V segment lost 1 base, leaving 2 bases of the junction unmatched. Germline CDR1 is GTSNPN and CDR2 is SVGIG (reference sequence). This CDR3 contains 15 residues. The CDR3 sequence is CAWSGRGATNEKLFF. CDR3 nucleotides: TGTGCCTGGAGTGGCAGGGGGGCAACTAATGAAAAACTGTTTTTT.

The rearrangement joins TRBV5-1 to TRBJ1-1; weak D call: TRBD1 (6 bases). V dropped 6 bases and J dropped 1 base, with 13 bases sitting between them. Germline V gene data show CDR1 as SGHRS and CDR2 as YFSETQ. There are 14 residues in the CDR3. CDR3 DNA sequence: TGCGCCAGCACCACGGAAGGGGGGAACACTGAAGCTTTCTTT. This codes for CASTTEGGNTEAFF.

The chain links TRBV5-6 to TRBJ2-3; 11 bases line up with TRBD1. The CDR3 extends over 15 amino acids. V was clipped by 4 bases and J by 4 bases; unmatched bases: 5. The germline V gene encodes CDR1 SGHDT and CDR2 YYEEEE. DNA of the CDR3: TGTGCCAGCAGCGTAGGACAGGGGGCCGCAGATACGCAGTATTTT. This sequence encodes CASSVGQGAADTQYF. The full variable domain, completed using reference TRBV5-6 and TRBJ2-3, is DAGVTQSPTHLIKTRGQQVTLRCSPKSGHDTVSWYQQALGQGPQFIFQYYEEEERQRGNFPDRFSGHQFPNYSSELNVNALLLGDSALYLCASSVGQGAADTQYFGPGTRLTVL.

The chain is built from TRBV27 and TRBJ1-2; no clear D. Germline V lookup: CDR1 MNHEY, CDR2 SMNVEV (reference sequence). Trimming cost V 11 bases and J 0 bases, with 16 bases left between them. There are 14 residues in the CDR3. DNA for the CDR3: TGTGCCTTTCGTGGGGATAAAGCTAACTATGGCTACACCTTC. This sequence encodes CAFRGDKANYGYTF.

This sequence joins TRBV9 and TRBJ2-7, with 12 positions matching TRBD2. The CDR3 is 19 amino acids. V lost 4 bases, J lost 5 bases, and 19 bases stayed unmatched. Germline V gene data show CDR1 as SGDLS and CDR2 as YYNGEE. DNA for the CDR3: TGTGCCAGCAGCTCCCGACAGGGTGGAGAACTAGCGGGAGGAGACGAGCAGTACTTC. It codes for CASSSRQGGELAGGDEQYF. The entire variable domain, with the rest obtained from reference TRBV9 and TRBJ2-7, is as follows: DSGVTQTPKHLITATGQRVTLRCSPRSGDLSVYWYQQSLDQGLQFLIQYYNGEERAKGNILERFSAQQFPDLHSELNLSSLELGDSALYFCASSSRQGGELAGGDEQYFGPGTRLTVT.

The gene calls are TRBV2 and TRBJ2-1; either TRBD1 or TRBD2 may supply D (5 bases each). Trimming took 4 bases from V and 12 from J, leaving 10 bases between them. There are 11 residues in the CDR3. Looked up from germline, CDR1 is SNHLY and CDR2 is FYNNEI. CDR3 nucleotides: TGTGCCAGCAGTGGCGAGGGACCGCAGTTCTTC. This sequence encodes CASSGEGPQFF. The full variable domain, with the rest looked up from reference TRBV2 and TRBJ2-1, is EPEVTQTPSHQVTQMGQEVILRCVPISNHLYFYWYRQILGQKVEFLVSFYNNEISEKSEIFDDQFSVERPDGSNFTLKIRSTKLEDSAMYFCASSGEGPQFFGPGTRLTVL.

The gene calls are TRBV25-1 and TRBJ2-2; D is perhaps TRBD1 (6 bases). The CDR3 is made up of 17 amino acids. From germline, CDR1 is MGHDK and CDR2 SYGVNS. With 2 bases removed from V and 4 bases from J, the gap between germline ends came to 17 bases. CDR3: CASSEDRQRWTTGELFF. The DNA for the CDR3 is TGTGCCAGCAGTGAAGACAGGCAGAGATGGACCACCGGGGAGCTGTTTTTT.

The chain recombines TRBV18 with TRBJ2-2, with D unclear. The germline gives CDR1 KGHSH, CDR2 LQKENI. V was shortened by 3 bases and J by 0 bases, with 5 bases between the two germline ends. The CDR3 spans 14 residues. Here the CDR3 reads CASSPMTNTGELFF. The CDR3 nucleotides are TGTGCCAGCTCACCTATGACGAACACCGGGGAGCTGTTTTTT.

V and J are TRBV19 and TRBJ2-2, with TRBD1 matching over 9 bases. CDR1 is LNHDA and CDR2 is SQIVND in the germline V gene (reference sequence). The CDR3 is 15 residues long. Germline trimming cut 5 bases from V and 5 bases from J; bases unmatched to any gene: 6. The CDR3 DNA sequence: TGTGCCAGTAGTCTCAGACAGGGGGGTACCGGGGAGCTGTTTTTT. Protein: CASSLRQGGTGELFF.

The rearrangement joins TRBV7-2 to TRBJ2-1; the match to TRBD2 covers 9 bases. This CDR3 region has 16 residues. The J segment lost 2 bases and the V segment lost 5 bases, leaving 7 bases of the junction unmatched. CDR1 is SGHTA, CDR2 FQGNSA, per germline. The CDR3 sequence is CASSERLADTYNEQFF. The CDR3 nucleotides read TGTGCCAGCAGCGAACGACTAGCGGACACCTACAATGAGCAGTTCTTC. Full variable domain (outside the CDR3, taken from reference TRBV7-2 and TRBJ2-1): GAGVSQSPSNKVTEKGKDVELRCDPISGHTALYWYRQSLGQGLEFLIYFQGNSAPDKSGLPSDRFSAERTGGSVSTLTIQRTQQEDSAVYLCASSERLADTYNEQFFGPGTRLTVL.

The chain employs TRBV30 and TRBJ2-5; no reliable D call. There are 13 residues in the CDR3. V lost 0 bases and J 1 base, leaving 6 bases between the germline ends. CDR1 is GTSNPN, CDR2 SVGIG, per germline (reference sequence). CDR3 bases: TGTGCCTGGAGTGTGCTGTTCCAAGAGACCCAGTACTTC. This translates into CAWSVLFQETQYF.

V and J are TRBV30 and TRBJ2-5; no clear D. The CDR3 runs 15 residues. Looked up from germline, CDR1 is GTSNPN and CDR2 is SVGIG (reference sequence). Trimming pared 0 bases from V and 2 bases from J, leaving 13 bases between. CDR3 loop: CAWSVRAGSQETQYF. DNA of the CDR3: TGTGCCTGGAGTGTACGGGCAGGCAGTCAAGAGACCCAGTACTTC.

The V call is TRBV5-6, the J call TRBJ2-7, with 8 bases fitting TRBD1. Germline CDR1 SGHDT, CDR2 YYEEEE. With 1 base clipped from V and 3 bases from J, the junction kept 3 bases outside the gene matches. This CDR3 is 14 amino acids long. Here the CDR3 reads CASSLSGQVYEQYF. CDR3 DNA sequence: TGTGCCAGCAGCTTGTCGGGACAGGTCTACGAGCAGTACTTC.

The chain recombines TRBV2 with TRBJ1-5; a possible D gene is TRBD1 (5 bases). Trimming took off 8 bases at V and 4 bases at J, with 12 bases between the two ends. Looked up from germline, CDR1 is SNHLY and CDR2 is FYNNEI. This CDR3 is 13 amino acids long. The CDR3 protein is CASCQGLNQPQHF. Here the CDR3 DNA reads TGTGCCAGCTGCCAGGGACTTAATCAGCCCCAGCATTTT.

In this sample, this clone turned up once. The chain has TRBV19 and TRBJ1-3; D may be TRBD1 (5 bases). The CDR3 has 14 residues. Trimming cost V 5 bases and J 3 bases, with 11 bases left between them. Germline V gene sequence: CDR1 LNHDA, CDR2 SQIVND (reference sequence). DNA of the CDR3: TGTGCCAGTAGTTCACAGGTTTTTGGAAACACCATATATTTT. Its translation is CASSSQVFGNTIYF.

This chain links TRBV30 with TRBJ2-5; unclear D gene. V shed 1 base and J shed 10 bases, with 10 bases lying between them. Germline-derived CDR1 and CDR2 are GTSNPN and SVGIG (reference sequence). The CDR3 runs 11 residues. CDR3 DNA sequence: TGTGCCTGGAGTGAGGATTTAGGCCAGTACTTC. This encodes CAWSEDLGQYF. Based on the CDR3 plus reference TRBV30 and TRBJ2-5, the full variable domain is SQTIHQWPATLVQPVGSPLSLECTVEGTSNPNLYWYRQAAGRGLQLLFYSVGIGQISSEVPQNLSASRPQDRQFILSSKKLLLSDSGFYLCAWSEDLGQYFGPGTRLLVL.

The rearrangement joins TRBV5-4 to TRBJ2-7; 7 bases align to TRBD1. Germline V lookup: CDR1 SGHNT, CDR2 YYREEE (reference sequence). Trimming at V came to 0 bases and at J to 6 bases, leaving 12 bases not matched to a gene. This CDR3 has 16 amino acids. In nucleotides, the CDR3 is TGTGCCAGCAGCTTGGATGAGGTGGGGGACAGAGGCGAGCAGTACTTC. Residues: CASSLDEVGDRGEQYF.

The genes are TRBV11-1 and TRBJ2-1; a possible D gene is TRBD1 (6 bases). Germline CDR1 is SGHAT and CDR2 is FQDESV (reference sequence). The CDR3 contains 16 residues. V was shortened by 4 bases and J by 4 bases, with 17 bases between the two germline ends. CDR3 in amino acids: CASSYRLGQIYNEQFF. The CDR3 DNA follows: TGTGCCAGCAGCTACCGCTTAGGACAGATTTACAATGAGCAGTTCTTC. Full variable domain (rest looked up from reference TRBV11-1 and TRBJ2-1): EAEVAQSPRYKITEKSQAVAFWCDPISGHATLYWYRQILGQGPELLVQFQDESVVDDSQLPKDRFSAERLKGVDSTLKIQPAELGDSAMYLCASSYRLGQIYNEQFFGPGTRLTVL.